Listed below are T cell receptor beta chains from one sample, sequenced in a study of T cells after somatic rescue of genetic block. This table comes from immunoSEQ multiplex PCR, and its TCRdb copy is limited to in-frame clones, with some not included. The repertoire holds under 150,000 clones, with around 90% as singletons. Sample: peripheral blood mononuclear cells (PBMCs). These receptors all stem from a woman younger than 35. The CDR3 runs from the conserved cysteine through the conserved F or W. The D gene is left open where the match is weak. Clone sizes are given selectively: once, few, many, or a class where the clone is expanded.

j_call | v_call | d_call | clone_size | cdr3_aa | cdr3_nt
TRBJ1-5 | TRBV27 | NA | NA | CASSLGMGYSNQPQHF | TGTGCCAGCAGTTTAGGTATGGGGTATAGCAATCAGCCCCAGCATTTT
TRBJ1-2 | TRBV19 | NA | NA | CASSIGQAYGYTF | TGTGCCAGTAGTATCGGCCAGGCCTATGGCTACACCTTC
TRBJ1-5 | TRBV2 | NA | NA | CASSSGNQPQHF | TGTGCCAGCAGTTCCGGGAATCAGCCCCAGCATTTT
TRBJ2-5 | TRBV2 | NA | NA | CASTGEETQYF | TGTGCCTCCACGGGAGAAGAGACCCAGTACTTC
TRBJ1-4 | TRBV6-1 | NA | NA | CASSDVSGEKLFF | TGTGCCAGCAGTGACGTTTCAGGGGAAAAACTGTTTTTT
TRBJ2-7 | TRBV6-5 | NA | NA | CASSPFIGYEQYF | TGTGCCAGCAGCCCCTTTATCGGATACGAGCAGTACTTC
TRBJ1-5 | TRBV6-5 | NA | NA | CASSYSGGAGQPQHF | TGTGCCAGCAGTTACTCTGGGGGGGCGGGTCAGCCCCAGCATTTT
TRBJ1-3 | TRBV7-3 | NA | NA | CASSPEGYSGNTIYF | TGTGCCAGCAGCCCCGAGGGCTACTCTGGAAACACCATATATTTT
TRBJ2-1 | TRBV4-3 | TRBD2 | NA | CASSQEAGDPGNEQFF | TGCGCCAGCAGCCAAGAGGCGGGGGACCCTGGGAATGAGCAGTTCTTC
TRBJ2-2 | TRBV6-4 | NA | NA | CASSDRVFTGELFF | TGTGCCAGCAGTGACCGGGTCTTCACCGGGGAGCTGTTTTTT
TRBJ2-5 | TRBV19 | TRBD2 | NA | CASSMGLAGQETQYF | TGTGCCAGTAGTATGGGACTAGCGGGGCAAGAGACCCAGTACTTC
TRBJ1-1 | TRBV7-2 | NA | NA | CASSRTVMNTEAFF | TGTGCCAGCAGCCGTACAGTTATGAACACTGAAGCTTTCTTT
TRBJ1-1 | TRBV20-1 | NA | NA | CSAPTGTEAFF | TGCAGTGCCCCAACAGGGACTGAAGCTTTCTTT
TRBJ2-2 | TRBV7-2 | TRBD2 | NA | CASSLTGLAGKVGELFF | TGTGCCAGCAGCTTAACAGGACTAGCGGGGAAGGTCGGGGAGCTGTTTTTT
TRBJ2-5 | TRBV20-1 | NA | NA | CSASGEETQYF | TGCAGTGCTAGCGGGGAAGAGACCCAGTACTTC
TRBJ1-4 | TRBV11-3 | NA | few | CASRAATNEKLFF | TGTGCCAGCAGGGCAGCAACTAATGAAAAACTGTTTTTT
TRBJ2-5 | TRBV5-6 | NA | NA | CASSLAQGLETQYF | TGTGCCAGCAGTTTGGCACAGGGATTAGAGACCCAGTACTTC
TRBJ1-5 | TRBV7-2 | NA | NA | CASSPNPAQPQHF | TGTGCCAGCAGCCCTAACCCGGCTCAGCCCCAGCATTTT
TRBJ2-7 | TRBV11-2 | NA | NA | CASRPAGGGAVQEQYF | TGTGCCAGCAGGCCGGCAGGAGGGGGGGCCGTTCAAGAGCAGTACTTC
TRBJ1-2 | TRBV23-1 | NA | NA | CASSQSGGEDYGYTF | TGCGCCAGCAGTCAATCGGGGGGTGAGGACTATGGCTACACCTTC
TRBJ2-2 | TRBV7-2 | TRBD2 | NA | CASSLVPSGDPGELFF | TGTGCCAGCAGCTTGGTACCTAGCGGGGACCCCGGGGAGCTGTTTTTT
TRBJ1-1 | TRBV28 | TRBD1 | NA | CASSNRGMNTEAFF | TGTGCCAGCAGTAACAGGGGTATGAACACTGAAGCTTTCTTT